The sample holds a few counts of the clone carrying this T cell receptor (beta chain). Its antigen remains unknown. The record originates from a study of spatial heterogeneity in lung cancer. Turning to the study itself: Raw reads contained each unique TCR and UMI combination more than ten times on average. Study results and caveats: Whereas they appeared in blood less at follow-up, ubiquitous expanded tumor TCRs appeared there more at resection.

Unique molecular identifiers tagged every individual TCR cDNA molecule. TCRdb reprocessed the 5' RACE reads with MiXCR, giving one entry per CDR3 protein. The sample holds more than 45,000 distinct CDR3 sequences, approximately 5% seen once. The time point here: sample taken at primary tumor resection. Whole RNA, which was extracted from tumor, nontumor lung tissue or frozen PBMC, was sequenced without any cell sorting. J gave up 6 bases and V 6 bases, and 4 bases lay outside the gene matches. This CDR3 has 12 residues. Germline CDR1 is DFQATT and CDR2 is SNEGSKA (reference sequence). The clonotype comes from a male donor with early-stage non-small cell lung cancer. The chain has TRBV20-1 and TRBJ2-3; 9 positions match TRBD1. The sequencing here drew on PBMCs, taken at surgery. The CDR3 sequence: CSARDRADTQYF. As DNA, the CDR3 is TGCAGTGCCAGGGACAGGGCGGATACGCAGTATTTT.